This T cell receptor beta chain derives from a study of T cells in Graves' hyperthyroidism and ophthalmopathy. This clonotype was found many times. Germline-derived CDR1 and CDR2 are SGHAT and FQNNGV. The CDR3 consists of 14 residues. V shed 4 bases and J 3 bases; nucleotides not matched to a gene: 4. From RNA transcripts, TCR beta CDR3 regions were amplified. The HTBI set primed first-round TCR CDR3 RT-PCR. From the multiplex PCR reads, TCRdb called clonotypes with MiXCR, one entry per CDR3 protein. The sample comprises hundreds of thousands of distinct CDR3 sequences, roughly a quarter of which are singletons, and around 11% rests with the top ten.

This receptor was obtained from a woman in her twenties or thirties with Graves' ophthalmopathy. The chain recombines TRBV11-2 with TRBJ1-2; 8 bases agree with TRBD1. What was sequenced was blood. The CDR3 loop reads CASSSGTGHYGYTF. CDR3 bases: TGTGCCAGCAGCTCCGGGACAGGACACTATGGCTACACCTTC.